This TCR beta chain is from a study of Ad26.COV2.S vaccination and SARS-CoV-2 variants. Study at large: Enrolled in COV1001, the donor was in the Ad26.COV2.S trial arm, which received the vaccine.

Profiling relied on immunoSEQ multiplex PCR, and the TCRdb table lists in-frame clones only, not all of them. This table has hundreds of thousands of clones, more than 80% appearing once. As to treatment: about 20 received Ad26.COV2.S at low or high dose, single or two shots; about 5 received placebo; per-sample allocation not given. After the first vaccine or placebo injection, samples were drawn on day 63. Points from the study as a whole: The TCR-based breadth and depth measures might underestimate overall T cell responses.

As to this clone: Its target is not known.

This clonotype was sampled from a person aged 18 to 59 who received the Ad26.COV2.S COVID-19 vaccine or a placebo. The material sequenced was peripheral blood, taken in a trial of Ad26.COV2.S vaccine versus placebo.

The CDR3 loop is CASSPFETTNTEAFF. The CDR3, as DNA: TGTGCCAGCTCACCTTTCGAGACAACTAACACTGAAGCTTTCTTT. The chain is built from TRBV18 and TRBJ1-1, with no clear D. The CDR3 extends over 15 amino acids. In germline, CDR1 is KGHSH, CDR2 LQKENI. V gave up 3 bases and J gave up 2 bases, with 13 bases separating them.